The sequence of this T cell receptor beta chain was determined in a study of siplizumab effects on memory and regulatory T cells. Repertoires were generated with immunoSEQ multiplex PCR, while TCRdb's copy carries only in-frame clones and drops some. The sample has about 56,000 clones, around 97% seen once. The source is a human donor in good health. Material for sequencing was naive CD8+ T cells sorted from blood.

CDR3 sequence: CASSKMGLGAYEQYF. In nucleotides, the CDR3 is TGTGCCAGCAGTAAGATGGGACTTGGGGCCTACGAGCAGTACTTC. This chain links TRBV6-1 with TRBJ2-7; D is perhaps TRBD2 (6 bases). This CDR3 comprises 15 residues. Germline assignment: CDR1 MNHNS and CDR2 SASEGT. Deletions cut 5 bases from V and 2 bases from J, with 16 bases between.